Presented here are 11 T cell receptor beta chains from one specimen sequenced in a study of blood T cell repertoires in COVID-19. Clones were sequenced by immunoSEQ multiplex PCR, and TCRdb holds only the in-frame ones, with some missing. The top ten hold 3.9% of the sample, which has about 160,000 clones, roughly 87% seen once. Specimen: peripheral blood. These receptors were taken from a woman aged 60-75 years who had recovered from COVID-19.

The chain combines TRBV7-2 with TRBJ2-1; TRBD2 is a possible D gene (5 bases). The CDR3 has 14 amino acids. Deletions cut 4 bases from V and 2 bases from J, with 9 bases between. Germline V CDR1 and CDR2: SGHTA, FQGNSA. In DNA form, the CDR3 reads TGTGCCAGCAGCTCACCGAGGGCCTACAATGAGCAGTTCTTC. This encodes CASSSPRAYNEQFF.

The chain is built from TRBV2 and TRBJ2-1, with 8 positions matching TRBD1. The CDR3 is 14 residues long. Germline trimming cut 9 bases from V and 0 bases from J; bases unmatched to any gene: 4. Germline assignment: CDR1 SNHLY and CDR2 FYNNEI. CDR3 nucleotides: TGTGCCAGTACCGGGACAGGCTCCTACAATGAGCAGTTCTTC. Its protein is CASTGTGSYNEQFF.

The V gene is TRBV4-1, the J gene TRBJ1-1, with 8 bases lining up with TRBD1. The ends lost 2 bases at V and 6 bases at J; junction bases unmatched: 11. Germline CDR1 and CDR2: MGHRA and YSYEKL. There are 16 residues in the CDR3. CDR3 amino acids: CASSQMGQALGAEAFF. CDR3 coding DNA: TGCGCCAGCAGCCAAATGGGACAGGCGCTAGGGGCTGAAGCTTTCTTT.

The chain recombines TRBV6-5 with TRBJ2-5; 10 nucleotides match TRBD1. The CDR3 has 14 residues. V gave up 7 bases and J gave up 5 bases; unmatched junction bases: 7. In germline, CDR1 is MNHEY, CDR2 SVGAGI. DNA of the CDR3: TGTGCCAGCAAAATGGGACAGGGGTGGGAGACCCAGTACTTC. Protein: CASKMGQGWETQYF.

This rearrangement joins TRBV27 to TRBJ2-7; tentatively, D is TRBD2 (5 bases). Germline-derived CDR1 and CDR2 are MNHEY and SMNVEV (reference sequence). V gave up 0 bases and J gave up 3 bases, with 9 bases separating them. The length of the CDR3 is 14 residues. CDR3 in amino acids: CASSLSSGYYEQYF. CDR3 bases: TGTGCCAGCAGTTTATCGTCGGGATACTACGAGCAGTACTTC.

V gene TRBV5-3 combines with J gene TRBJ1-1, with D hard to call. TRBV5-3 is labeled an ORF, and its function is uncertain. There are 8 residues in the CDR3. V was cut by 9 bases and J by 10 bases, with 7 bases left in between. The CDR3 DNA is TGTGCCACCCTATTAGCTTTCTTT. It encodes CATLLAFF.

The V gene is TRBV9, the J gene TRBJ2-1; no firm D call. Germline assignment: CDR1 SGDLS and CDR2 YYNGEE. V was cut by 4 bases and J by 7 bases, with 15 bases left in between. This CDR3 region has 14 residues. The CDR3 DNA reads as TGTGCCAGCAGCACCCCGTCTAGAATGAATGAGCAGTTCTTC. Protein product: CASSTPSRMNEQFF.

V is TRBV19 and J is TRBJ1-2; D might be TRBD1 (5 bases). Deletions cut 0 bases from V and 4 bases from J, with 9 bases between. This CDR3 is built from 14 residues. CDR1 and CDR2 from the germline V gene are LNHDA and SQIVND (reference sequence). The CDR3 spells CASSIDTGPYGYTF. In DNA, the CDR3 is TGTGCCAGTAGTATAGATACAGGACCCTATGGCTACACCTTC.

V gene TRBV18 combines with J gene TRBJ2-1; 9 bases are shared with TRBD1. CDR1 KGHSH and CDR2 LQKENI come from the germline V gene. This CDR3 has 15 residues. Unmatched junction bases numbered 6, after V lost 2 bases and J lost 7 bases. CDR3 in DNA: TGTGCCAGCTCACCAGGGGGACAGGGAGGAAATGAGCAGTTCTTC. It specifies CASSPGGQGGNEQFF.

The chain joins TRBV5-4 to TRBJ2-3; 8 bases match TRBD2. The CDR3 length is 14 residues. V trimming: 5 bases; J trimming: 3 bases; junction bases outside the gene matches: 5. Germline values: CDR1 SGHNT, CDR2 YYREEE (reference sequence). The CDR3 DNA is TGTGCCAGCAGGCCGGGGGGGCGGACAGATACGCAGTATTTT. It specifies CASRPGGRTDTQYF.

The V call is TRBV5-5, the J call TRBJ1-3; D is ambiguous. Looked up from germline, CDR1 is SGHKS and CDR2 is YYEKEE (reference sequence). The ends were cut back, 0 bases at V and 4 bases at J, with 14 bases in the middle. The CDR3 loop spans 16 amino acids. The CDR3 is CASSLAAVSSGNTIYF. The CDR3 nucleotides read TGTGCCAGCAGCTTGGCTGCAGTTTCATCGGGAAACACCATATATTTT.